These 22 T cell receptor beta chains originate from one sample sequenced in a study of early T cells in non-severe SARS-CoV-2 infection. One entry per CDR3 protein, called by TCRdb with MiXCR from the 5' RACE reads. The table has 64,000 or so distinct CDR3 sequences, 10% to 12% seen once. The sample in question was whole blood, obtained at baseline. The receptors shown here come from an adult who was a healthcare worker with PCR-confirmed SARS-CoV-2 infection or an uninfected control (not recorded which).

The J gene is TRBJ2-1, the V gene TRBV7-2, with D maybe TRBD2 (6 bases). The germline V gene encodes CDR1 SGHTA and CDR2 FQGNSA. This CDR3 is built from 14 residues. The ends were cut back, 4 bases at V and 15 bases at J, with 22 bases in the middle. CDR3 loop: CASSSGPAGHLRFF. CDR3 DNA: TGTGCCAGCAGCTCGGGCCCGGCGGGGCACCTAAGGTTCTTC. Drawing the rest from reference TRBV7-2 and TRBJ2-1, the complete variable domain is GAGVSQSPSNKVTEKGKDVELRCDPISGHTALYWYRQSLGQGLEFLIYFQGNSAPDKSGLPSDRFSAERTGGSVSTLTIQRTQQEDSAVYLCASSSGPAGHLRFFGPGTRLTVL.

The V and J genes are TRBV30 and TRBJ2-3, with D unclear. The CDR3 is 15 residues long. Per germline, CDR1 GTSNPN and CDR2 SVGIG (reference sequence). Trimming shortened V by 3 bases and J by 5 bases, and 18 bases separated the two germline ends. The CDR3 region is CAWRPTGPKRDTQYF. CDR3 coding DNA: TGTGCCTGGAGGCCCACTGGGCCCAAACGAGATACGCAGTATTTT.

This clonotype was seen more than once but under ten times. CDR3 sequence (DNA): TGTGCCAGCAGCTTAGGCGGGACACCGATCCAAGAGACCCAGTACTTC. This codes for CASSLGGTPIQETQYF. This chain links TRBV11-2 with TRBJ2-5, with D perhaps given as TRBD1 or TRBD2 (6 bases each). From germline, CDR1 is SGHAT and CDR2 FQNNGV. The CDR3 loop spans 16 amino acids. V lost 1 base to trimming and J lost 1 base, with 13 bases between them.

This clonotype was recorded many times. The J gene is TRBJ2-7, the V gene TRBV2; D might be TRBD1 (5 bases). This CDR3 is 16 amino acids long. Looked up from germline, CDR1 is SNHLY and CDR2 is FYNNEI. Trimming removed 0 bases at V and 4 bases at J, with 16 bases between. This chain's CDR3 is CASSEAHRNAMYEQYF. The DNA for the CDR3 is TGTGCCAGCAGTGAAGCGCACAGGAACGCAATGTACGAGCAGTACTTC.

This clonotype was found many times. The chain carries TRBV2 and TRBJ1-1, with a weak D call TRBD1 (5 bases). Per the germline V gene, CDR1 is SNHLY and CDR2 is FYNNEI. V gave up 4 bases and J gave up 0 bases, with 12 bases separating them. This CDR3 has 15 residues. DNA of the CDR3: TGTGCCAGCAGTGCTTGGGCAGGGTTGAACACTGAAGCTTTCTTT. Translation gives CASSAWAGLNTEAFF.

This clonotype showed up just a few times. This sequence joins TRBV23-1 and TRBJ2-2; TRBD1 is a possible D gene (5 bases). TRBV23-1 carries the ORF label, with uncertain function. V lost 3 bases, J lost 3 bases, and 17 bases lay in between. The CDR3 runs 17 residues. CDR3 in amino acids: CASSHPTPDSYTGELFF. Written as DNA, the CDR3 is TGCGCCAGCAGTCACCCGACTCCCGACAGCTACACCGGGGAGCTGTTTTTT.

This clonotype was counted only a few times. The chain links TRBV5-1 to TRBJ2-5, with 7 nucleotides matching TRBD2. V dropped 4 bases and J dropped 0; count of bases not matched to a gene: 9. This CDR3 is 16 amino acids long. The V gene's germline CDR1 is SGHRS and CDR2 YFSETQ. This CDR3 is CASSHPSGDYQETQYF. CDR3 in DNA: TGCGCCAGCAGCCACCCTAGCGGCGACTACCAAGAGACCCAGTACTTC.

The J gene is TRBJ2-7, the V gene TRBV13; D is possibly TRBD2 (5 bases). V dropped 0 bases and J dropped 7 bases, with 16 bases sitting between them. Germline lookup yields CDR1 PRHDT and CDR2 FYEKMQ (reference sequence). The CDR3 runs to 15 residues. For the CDR3, the DNA is TGTGCCAGCAGCTTAGGACTCCCGCTTGAGGGAGAGCAGTACTTC. The encoded protein is CASSLGLPLEGEQYF. Variable domain in full (rest from reference TRBV13 and TRBJ2-7): AAGVIQSPRHLIKEKRETATLKCYPIPRHDTVYWYQQGPGQDPQFLISFYEKMQSDKGSIPDRFSAQQFSDYHSELNMSSLELGDSALYFCASSLGLPLEGEQYFGPGTRLTVT.

This chain links TRBV3-1 with TRBJ2-7; 8 nucleotides match TRBD1. The V gene end was trimmed by 4 bases and the J gene end by 1 base; junction bases not matched to a gene: 6. CDR1 and CDR2 from the germline V gene are LGHDT and YNNKEL (reference sequence). This CDR3 region has 15 residues. This CDR3 reads CASSPTDRASYEQYF. The CDR3, as DNA: TGTGCCAGCAGCCCCACGGACAGGGCGTCCTACGAGCAGTACTTC.

The chain is built from TRBV27 and TRBJ2-7, with 8 bases matching TRBD1. The J segment lost 6 bases and the V segment lost 4 bases, leaving 8 bases of the junction unmatched. The germline V gene has CDR1 MNHEY and CDR2 SMNVEV (reference sequence). There are 14 residues in the CDR3. CDR3 protein: CASSSWSGGPEQYF. The CDR3 bases are TGTGCCAGCAGTTCCTGGTCAGGGGGCCCCGAGCAGTACTTC.

The chain is built from TRBV5-6 and TRBJ2-5; 9 bases are shared with TRBD1. Germline loops: CDR1 SGHDT, CDR2 YYEEEE. The CDR3 covers 14 residues. Trimming removed 4 bases from V and 5 bases from J; junction bases left unmatched: 6. CDR3 DNA: TGTGCCAGCAGCCCACAGGGGGCATGGGAGACCCAGTACTTC. Amino acids: CASSPQGAWETQYF.

Remarks on this clonotype: Likely a read error: the CDR3 ends without its conserved phenylalanine or tryptophan. The chain uses TRBV6-6 and TRBJ2-1; a weak D match, TRBD2 (6 bases). Trimming removed 5 bases at V and 6 bases at J, with 14 bases between. This CDR3 has 14 amino acids. The germline gives CDR1 MNHNY, CDR2 SVGAGI (reference sequence). The CDR3 DNA is TGTGCCAGCAGTCTCGGACTATGGGGCAATGAGCAGTTCCTC. It encodes CASSLGLWGNEQFL.

This chain connects TRBV29-1 to TRBJ1-2; D is ambiguous. V was shortened by 6 bases and J by 1 base, with 6 bases between the two germline ends. The CDR3 spans 11 residues. Germline assignment: CDR1 SQVTM and CDR2 ANQGSEA. This CDR3 is CSVGSNYGYTF. The CDR3 DNA follows: TGCAGCGTCGGGAGTAACTATGGCTACACCTTC.

This clonotype was picked up many times. The chain carries TRBV27 and TRBJ2-5; D call uncertain. The CDR3 has 13 residues. The V gene's germline CDR1 is MNHEY and CDR2 SMNVEV (reference sequence). V was shortened by 5 bases and J by 3 bases, with 10 bases between the two germline ends. The CDR3 is CASSKRREETQYF. CDR3 nucleotides: TGTGCCAGCAGTAAGCGTAGGGAAGAGACCCAGTACTTC.

The chain couples TRBV5-1 to TRBJ2-3, with TRBD1 matching over 9 bases. In germline, CDR1 is SGHRS, CDR2 YFSETQ. The CDR3 totals 14 residues. The V gene end was trimmed by 3 bases and the J gene end by 6 bases; junction bases not matched to a gene: 5. In nucleotides, the CDR3 is TGCGCCAGCAGCTCAGGGACAGGGCGGGATACGCAGTATTTT. Translated: CASSSGTGRDTQYF. Full variable domain (outside the CDR3, taken from reference TRBV5-1 and TRBJ2-3): KAGVTQTPRYLIKTRGQQVTLSCSPISGHRSVSWYQQTPGQGLQFLFEYFSETQRNKGNFPGRFSGRQFSNSRSEMNVSTLELGDSALYLCASSSGTGRDTQYFGPGTRLTVL.

This clonotype was seen a few times. The chain links TRBV7-2 to TRBJ1-6; D ambiguous. This CDR3 spans 12 amino acids. The V end was cut by 4 bases, the J end by 2 bases, with 0 bases between. Germline values: CDR1 SGHTA, CDR2 FQGNSA. CDR3 coding DNA: TGTGCCAGCAGCTCCTATAATTCACCCCTCCACTTT. It specifies CASSSYNSPLHF.

The chain joins TRBV20-1 to TRBJ2-1; D is unclear. The germline CDR1 and CDR2 sequences are DFQATT and SNEGSKA (reference sequence). The V gene lost 6 bases and the J gene lost 5 bases, with 5 bases spanning the gap. The CDR3 extends over 10 amino acids. The CDR3 sequence is CSAENNEQFF. The CDR3 nucleotides read TGCAGTGCCGAGAACAATGAGCAGTTCTTC.

There are many counts of this clonotype. The chain has TRBV6-1 and TRBJ2-5; 9 bases fit TRBD2. In germline, CDR1 is MNHNS, CDR2 SASEGT. The CDR3 consists of 16 residues. J was trimmed by 9 bases and V by 6 bases; bases with no gene match: 17. The CDR3 bases are TGTGCCAGCAGCCCAGCGTCGGCTAGCGGGGCCCGGGCCCAGTACTTC. Translation: CASSPASASGARAQYF.

The chain couples TRBV7-8 to TRBJ2-3, with TRBD2 matching 9 bases. CDR3 length: 16 residues. In germline, CDR1 is SGHVS, CDR2 FQNEAQ. V was clipped by 4 bases and J by 2 bases; unmatched bases: 7. DNA for the CDR3: TGTGCCAGCAGCTACCCGCGGGGGGGCATCACAGATACGCAGTATTTT. This translates into CASSYPRGGITDTQYF.

The chain combines TRBV27 with TRBJ2-7; D may match TRBD1 or TRBD2 (5 bases each). Germline assignment: CDR1 MNHEY and CDR2 SMNVEV (reference sequence). Trimming pared 8 bases from V and 1 base from J, leaving 24 bases between. The CDR3 has 17 amino acids. The CDR3: CASQGWNRGRPSYEQYF. As DNA, the CDR3 is TGTGCCAGCCAGGGATGGAATCGCGGGCGTCCATCCTACGAGCAGTACTTC.

This clonotype was picked up a small number of times. The chain uses TRBV20-1 and TRBJ2-3; 9 nucleotides agree with TRBD1. The trim removed 8 bases at V and 3 bases at J, leaving 12 bases unmatched. Germline values: CDR1 DFQATT, CDR2 SNEGSKA (reference sequence). There are 15 residues in the CDR3. CDR3 residues: CSTLVGQGVTDTQYF. The DNA for the CDR3 is TGCAGTACCCTAGTGGGACAGGGTGTGACAGATACGCAGTATTTT.

The table lists this clonotype with many counts. The chain is built from TRBV7-9 and TRBJ1-3; D gene unclear. Trimming removed 1 base from V and 3 bases from J, with 10 bases in between. The CDR3 sequence is 15 residues long. Germline CDR1 is SEHNR and CDR2 is FQNEAQ (reference sequence). CDR3 DNA sequence: TGTGCCAGCAGCTTAGTTGCAGGACTTGGAAACACCATATATTTT. This encodes CASSLVAGLGNTIYF.